This passage covers 17 T cell receptor beta chains from one sample sequenced in a study of cytomegalovirus exposure and HLA in healthy donors. The PCR was carried out with 60 Vbeta primers and 13 Jbeta primers. Clones were sequenced by immunoSEQ multiplex PCR, and TCRdb holds only the in-frame ones, with some missing. The repertoire includes 65,000 or so clones, 60% to 65% of them detected once, and 2.5% to 3.5% sits in the top ten. Material: PBMCs. The receptors here all came from a man aged 30-40 years in good health and CMV-seronegative.

The V and J genes are TRBV30 and TRBJ2-5; the D gene is possibly TRBD2 (5 bases). Trimming left V 0 bases short and J 7 bases short, with 15 bases between. CDR1 and CDR2 (germline): GTSNPN, SVGIG (reference sequence). There are 14 residues in the CDR3. This CDR3 reads CAWSVRTLGGTQYF. CDR3 in DNA: TGTGCCTGGAGTGTACGGACTCTTGGAGGGACCCAGTACTTC.

The chain links TRBV21-1 to TRBJ2-2; TRBD2, the table's D call, lacks a check against the DNA. TRBV21-1 is deemed a pseudogene. The CDR3 is 18 amino acids. CDR3 sequence reads: CASSKKVCASPNTGELFF. The CDR3 nucleotides read TGTGCCAGCAGCAAAAAAGTGTGTGCGAGCCCGAACACCGGGGAGCTGTTTTTT.

J is TRBJ2-5 and V is TRBV7-2, with 8 bases lining up with TRBD2. CDR3 length: 15 amino acids. Losses at the gene ends were 4 bases for V and 1 base for J; bases not matched to a gene: 5. The germline V gene encodes CDR1 SGHTA and CDR2 FQGNSA. The CDR3 region has the DNA TGTGCCAGCAGCTCCGTAGCGGGGAGCCAAGAGACCCAGTACTTC. It is translated as CASSSVAGSQETQYF.

The rearrangement links TRBV13 to TRBJ2-4, with 8 bases matching TRBD2. The CDR3 has 14 residues. The germline V gene encodes CDR1 PRHDT and CDR2 FYEKMQ (reference sequence). Unmatched junction bases numbered 6, after V lost 5 bases and J lost 6 bases. CDR3: CASSTRAGANIQYF. The CDR3 nucleotides read TGTGCCAGCAGCACCCGAGCGGGGGCAAACATTCAGTACTTC.

V and J are TRBV6-5 and TRBJ1-1; TRBD1 aligns across 8 bases. Trimming at V came to 5 bases and at J to 8 bases, leaving 13 bases not matched to a gene. The CDR3 covers 15 residues. CDR1 MNHEY and CDR2 SVGAGI come from the germline V gene. DNA of the CDR3: TGTGCCAGCAGTCTCCAGGGACAGGTTCCCATGGAAGCTTTCTTT. Protein product: CASSLQGQVPMEAFF.

The chain couples TRBV21-1 to TRBJ1-6; the table assigns TRBD1, which was not confirmed against the DNA. TRBV21-1 is marked as a pseudogene. The CDR3 sequence is 15 residues long. CDR3 loop: CASSIHRGLESPLHF. The CDR3 coding sequence is TGTGCCAGCAGCATCCACAGGGGGCTCGAGTCACCCCTCCACTTT.

This chain uses TRBV5-6 with TRBJ2-2; 9 nucleotides line up with TRBD1. This CDR3 is 16 amino acids long. Germline loops: CDR1 SGHDT, CDR2 YYEEEE. Germline trimming cut 0 bases from V and 2 bases from J; bases unmatched to any gene: 2. The CDR3, as DNA: TGTGCCAGCAGCTTGGACAGGGGGCCAAACACCGGGGAGCTGTTTTTT. Amino acids: CASSLDRGPNTGELFF.

This clone showed up just once. This chain connects TRBV7-3 to TRBJ2-5; 7 bases fit TRBD2. The CDR3 length is 15 residues. Germline-derived CDR1 and CDR2 are SGHTA and FQGTGA. V shed 5 bases, J shed 0 bases, and the junction held 6 bases outside the gene matches. This CDR3 is CASSPMRGNQETQYF. The CDR3 nucleotides read TGTGCCAGCAGCCCAATGCGGGGGAACCAAGAGACCCAGTACTTC.

This clone was seen only once. The chain combines TRBV6-5 with TRBJ1-2, with TRBD1 as a possible D gene (6 bases). This CDR3 comprises 15 residues. Trimming took 6 bases from V and 2 from J, leaving 16 bases between them. Germline V gives CDR1 MNHEY, CDR2 SVGAGI. The CDR3: CASSRKTGANYGYTF. DNA of the CDR3: TGTGCCAGCAGCCGAAAGACAGGCGCCAACTATGGCTACACCTTC.

This chain connects TRBV2 to TRBJ1-5, with 10 nucleotides matching TRBD1. Trimming removed 5 bases from V and 11 bases from J; junction bases left unmatched: 9. Germline CDR1 SNHLY, CDR2 FYNNEI. The CDR3 loop spans 14 amino acids. The CDR3 region is CASSPRTGGRTQHF. The CDR3 bases are TGTGCCAGCAGTCCTAGGACAGGGGGAAGAACCCAGCATTTT.

The chain has TRBV13 and TRBJ1-2; possible D gene TRBD1, 5 bases. The CDR3 runs 15 residues. Germline V lookup: CDR1 PRHDT, CDR2 FYEKMQ (reference sequence). The V and J ends lost 0 bases and 3 bases respectively, with 11 bases between them. The DNA for the CDR3 is TGTGCCAGCAGCTTAGGAAAGGGGTTGGACTATGGCTACACCTTC. Amino acids: CASSLGKGLDYGYTF.

V and J are TRBV7-2 and TRBJ1-2; D not certain. V was trimmed by 5 bases and J by 2 bases, leaving 15 bases between them. This CDR3 has 15 amino acids. Germline V lookup: CDR1 SGHTA, CDR2 FQGNSA. CDR3 sequence (DNA): TGTGCCAGCAGCCCACAAATTGGGCAGAACTATGGCTACACCTTC. As protein: CASSPQIGQNYGYTF.

This clone has a handful of counts. The V and J genes are TRBV27 and TRBJ2-1; D is perhaps TRBD1 (5 bases). Germline-derived CDR1 and CDR2 are MNHEY and SMNVEV (reference sequence). The CDR3 runs 15 residues. Trimming cost V 6 bases and J 4 bases, with 16 bases left between them. The CDR3 reads CASRPRQNEYNEQFF. The CDR3 nucleotides read TGTGCCAGCAGACCCCGACAGAACGAGTACAATGAGCAGTTCTTC.

This clone was counted only a few times. V is TRBV15 and J is TRBJ2-5; the D is unclear. The CDR3 sequence is 13 residues long. Deletions cut 1 base from V and 3 bases from J, with 6 bases between. Germline V gene data show CDR1 as LNHNV and CDR2 as YYDKDF (reference sequence). CDR3 loop: CATSRGPEETQYF. DNA of the CDR3: TGTGCCACCAGCAGAGGTCCAGAAGAGACCCAGTACTTC.

The chain uses TRBV7-9 and TRBJ2-3; D might be TRBD2 (6 bases). Deletions cut 1 base from V and 2 bases from J, with 10 bases between. CDR1 is SEHNR, CDR2 FQNEAQ, per germline (reference sequence). The CDR3 totals 15 residues. The CDR3 sequence is CASSLGWDFTDTQYF. For the CDR3, the DNA is TGTGCCAGCAGCTTAGGGTGGGACTTCACAGATACGCAGTATTTT.

This clone was detected once. The rearrangement joins TRBV2 to TRBJ1-2, with D tentatively TRBD1 (5 bases). The V and J ends lost 3 bases and 2 bases respectively, with 13 bases between them. The CDR3 is made up of 15 amino acids. The germline V gene encodes CDR1 SNHLY and CDR2 FYNNEI. The chain's CDR3 is CASSDVGRVNYGYTF. In DNA, the CDR3 is TGTGCCAGCAGTGACGTGGGCAGGGTAAACTATGGCTACACCTTC.

The chain combines TRBV5-5 with TRBJ1-1; D call uncertain. The CDR3 extends over 11 amino acids. The germline CDR1 and CDR2 sequences are SGHKS and YYEKEE (reference sequence). Trimming took 0 bases from V and 6 from J, leaving 3 bases between them. For the CDR3, the DNA is TGTGCCAGCAGCTTGGGGCCTGAAGCTTTCTTT. Residues: CASSLGPEAFF. Combining the CDR3 with reference TRBV5-5 and TRBJ1-1 gives the whole variable domain DAGVTQSPTHLIKTRGQQVTLRCSPISGHKSVSWYQQVLGQGPQFIFQYYEKEERGRGNFPDRFSARQFPNYSSELNVNALLLGDSALYLCASSLGPEAFFGQGTRLTVV.